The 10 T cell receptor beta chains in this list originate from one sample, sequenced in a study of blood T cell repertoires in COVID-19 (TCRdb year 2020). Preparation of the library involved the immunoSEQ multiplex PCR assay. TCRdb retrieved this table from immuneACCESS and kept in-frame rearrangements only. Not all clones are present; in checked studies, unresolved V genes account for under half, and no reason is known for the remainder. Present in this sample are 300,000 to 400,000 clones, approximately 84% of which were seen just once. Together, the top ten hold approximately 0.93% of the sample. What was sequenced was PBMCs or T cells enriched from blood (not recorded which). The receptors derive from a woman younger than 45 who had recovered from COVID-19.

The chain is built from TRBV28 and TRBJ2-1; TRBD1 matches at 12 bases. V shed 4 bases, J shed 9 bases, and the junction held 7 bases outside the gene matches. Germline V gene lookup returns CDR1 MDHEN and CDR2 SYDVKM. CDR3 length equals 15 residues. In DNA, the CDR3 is TGTGCCAGCAGTTCAGGGGGGACAGGGGGCGGTGAGCAGTTCTTC. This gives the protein CASSSGGTGGGEQFF.

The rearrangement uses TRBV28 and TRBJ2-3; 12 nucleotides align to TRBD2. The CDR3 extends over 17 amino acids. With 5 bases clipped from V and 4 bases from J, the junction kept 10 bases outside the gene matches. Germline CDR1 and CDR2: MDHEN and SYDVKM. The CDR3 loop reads CASSTALLAGGPDTQYF. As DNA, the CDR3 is TGTGCCAGCAGTACCGCCCTCCTAGCGGGGGGGCCAGATACGCAGTATTTT.

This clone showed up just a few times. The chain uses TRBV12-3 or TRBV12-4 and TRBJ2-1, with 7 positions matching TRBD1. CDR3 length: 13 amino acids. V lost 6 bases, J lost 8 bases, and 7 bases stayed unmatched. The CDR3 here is CASRMNRGDEQFF. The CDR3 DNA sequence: TGTGCCAGCAGAATGAACAGGGGAGATGAGCAGTTCTTC.

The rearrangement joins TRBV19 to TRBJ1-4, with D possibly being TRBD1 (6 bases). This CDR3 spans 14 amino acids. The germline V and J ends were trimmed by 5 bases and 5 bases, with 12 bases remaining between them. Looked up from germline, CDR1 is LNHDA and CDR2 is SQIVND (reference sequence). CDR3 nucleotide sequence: TGTGCCAGTAGTCCCAGACAGGTCAATGAAAAACTGTTTTTT. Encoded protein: CASSPRQVNEKLFF.

The DNA for the CDR3 is TGTGCCAGTAGCCGGAGCTCCTACAATGAGCAGTTCTTC. Translating it yields CASSRSSYNEQFF. The chain employs TRBV19 and TRBJ2-1; no reliable D call. This CDR3 spans 13 amino acids. The germline V gene has CDR1 LNHDA and CDR2 SQIVND (reference sequence). V was cut by 6 bases and J by 0 bases, with 6 bases left in between.

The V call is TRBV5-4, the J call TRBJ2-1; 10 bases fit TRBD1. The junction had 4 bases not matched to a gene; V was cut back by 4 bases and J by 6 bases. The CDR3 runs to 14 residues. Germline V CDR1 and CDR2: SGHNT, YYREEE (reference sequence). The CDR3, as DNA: TGTGCCAGCAGCCCGGGACAGGGGAGCAATGAGCAGTTCTTC. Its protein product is CASSPGQGSNEQFF.

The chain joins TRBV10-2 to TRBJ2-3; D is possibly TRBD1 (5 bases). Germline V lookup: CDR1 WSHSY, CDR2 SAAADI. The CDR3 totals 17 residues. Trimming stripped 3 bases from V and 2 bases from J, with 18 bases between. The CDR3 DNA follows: TGCGCCAGCAGTGATCCCCAGGGAACCCCCGCCACAGATACGCAGTATTTT. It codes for CASSDPQGTPATDTQYF.

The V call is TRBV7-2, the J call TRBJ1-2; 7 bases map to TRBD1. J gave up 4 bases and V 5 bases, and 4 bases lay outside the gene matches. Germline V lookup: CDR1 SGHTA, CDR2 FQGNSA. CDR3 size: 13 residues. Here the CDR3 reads CASSEGGVYGYTF. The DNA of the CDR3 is TGTGCCAGCAGCGAAGGGGGCGTCTATGGCTACACCTTC. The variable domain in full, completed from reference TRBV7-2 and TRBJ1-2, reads GAGVSQSPSNKVTEKGKDVELRCDPISGHTALYWYRQSLGQGLEFLIYFQGNSAPDKSGLPSDRFSAERTGGSVSTLTIQRTQQEDSAVYLCASSEGGVYGYTFGSGTRLTVV.

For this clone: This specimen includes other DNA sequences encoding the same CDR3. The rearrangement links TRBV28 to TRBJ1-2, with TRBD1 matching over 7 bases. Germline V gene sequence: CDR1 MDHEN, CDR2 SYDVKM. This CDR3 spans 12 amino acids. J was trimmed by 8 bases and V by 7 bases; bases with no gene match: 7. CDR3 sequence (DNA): TGTGCCAGCACGGAGGGGGCGCGGGGCTACACCTTC. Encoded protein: CASTEGARGYTF.

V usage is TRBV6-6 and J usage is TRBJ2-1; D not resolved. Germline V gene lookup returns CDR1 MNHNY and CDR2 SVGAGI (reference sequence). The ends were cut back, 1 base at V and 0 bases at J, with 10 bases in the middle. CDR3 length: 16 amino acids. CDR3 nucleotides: TGTGCCAGCAGTTACTTTGGGCAGAGCTCCTACAATGAGCAGTTCTTC. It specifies CASSYFGQSSYNEQFF.